This T cell receptor beta chain was observed in a study of shared clonotypes between healthy human individuals (dated by TCRdb to between 2020 and 2021). Describing the broader study: The cohort included three men and a couple of women between 18 and 49 years of age. To increase sequencing depth and limit assay-specific biases, different laboratories used diverse techniques to prepare libraries and sequence TCR repertoires. The study deeply sequenced blood TCR repertoires of 5 or 6 healthy adults to estimate repertoire size and the extent of clonotype sharing between individuals. Leukapheresis yielded between about 0.8 and 8.9 billion PBMCs per donor.

The donors were healthy, HIV-negative adults who had no recently reported acute infections or vaccinations. Every donor was a Caucasian adult living in Nashville, Tennessee, USA. For unsorted samples, tens of millions of PBMCs were counted, and genomic DNA was extracted using the QIAamp DNA Blood Mini kit. Blood was collected by leukapheresis, and PBMCs were isolated by Ficoll-Histopaque density gradient centrifugation and then cryopreserved in liquid nitrogen vapor phase. Using the deep immunoSEQ assay, multiplex PCR amplified TCR CDR3 regions from genomic DNA. For each cell subset, the extracted genomic DNA was distributed evenly across all wells of several immunoSEQ 96-well plates, and each plate served as one replicate. For unsorted PBMC, each replicate PCR was loaded with roughly 330 ng genomic DNA, equivalent to some 27,000 T cell genomes. Ten immunoSEQ deep assay plates were used to sequence the unsorted PBMC genomic DNA. Purified libraries were quantified with a Qubit 3.0 fluorometer, sized on a Bioanalyzer 2100, and re-quantified with the KAPA Library Quantification kit. Every immunoSEQ 96-well plate was sequenced on a separate single-read 150-cycle Illumina NextSeq 550 flow cell. The study's own analysis went as follows. Because the immunoSEQ output held only junctional sequences and lacked quality scores, the filtering could not match the filtering applied to full-length reads. Sequences were annotated with PyIR, a Python wrapper for IgBLAST v1.9, using IMGT germline references to assign V/J genes and CDR3. Reads with weak V/J assignments (E-value above 1e-6), missing CDR3, stop codons, out-of-frame junctions, or ambiguous translated residues were removed. V3J clonotypes were defined as sequences sharing the same inferred V gene, J gene, and CDR3 amino acid sequence. Percentage overlap between repertoires was computed as shared unique clonotypes divided by the size of the smaller repertoire. Richness of each repertoire was evaluated using RTK rarefaction, the Chao1 estimator, and Recon v2.1 estimates of unobserved clonotypes. Entries here come from immuneACCESS through TCRdb and include only in-frame sequences with V and J called. Some clones fail to appear in such tables; in the studies checked, an unresolved V gene covers under half of the shortfall, and the cause of the remainder is unknown. Clone size and V and J calls were adopted from that table, with D and trimming inferred from the DNA. The sample table holds around 480,000 clones, of which 60% to 80% were seen once. Under 15% of the sample is held by the ten biggest clonotypes.

As to this clone: Its target antigen remains unknown. Within one base of it there is no much larger clone, and no base qualities were kept.

Points the paper makes about the study in general: Because the study included a small number of donors, the genetic and exposure-history diversity represented was limited. Based on pairwise subsampling, the degree of clonotype sharing among donors was expected to be affected by sequencing depth. Only blood was sampled, and tissue TCR repertoires likely differ from those in blood.

The germline V and J ends show losses of 2 bases and 4 bases respectively, and no gene match explains 1 base of the junction. Its CDR3 holds 13 amino acids, cysteine through phenylalanine. Of the read, only the CDR3 DNA is kept; its 39 bases are in frame from base 1. CDR1 and CDR2, looked up from the germline V gene, are MNHNS and SASEGT. This clonotype was sampled from a woman in her thirties or forties in good health. Some clones in this sample may be carry-over from other donors' samples. The rearrangement joined TRBV6-1 to TRBJ2-5, with 7 central nucleotides matching TRBD2. The source material was PBMCs. This receptor has the CDR3 CASSELAAETQYF. The nucleotides read TGTGCCAGCAGTGAACTAGCGGCAGAGACCCAGTACTTC.